These 13 T cell receptor beta chains originate from one sample sequenced in a study of T cell responses to AZD1222 COVID-19 vaccine. Clones were sequenced by immunoSEQ multiplex PCR, and TCRdb holds only the in-frame ones, with some missing. The table shows 140,000 to 150,000 clones, with 85% to 90% occurring only once. Material: peripheral blood, obtained 28 days after the second AZD1222 dose. All receptors derive from an adult who received the AZD1222 COVID-19 vaccine.

The J gene is TRBJ2-1, the V gene TRBV2, with D possibly TRBD1 on 6 matching bases. Trimming stripped 0 bases from V and 1 base from J, with 16 bases between. The CDR3 is made up of 18 amino acids. CDR1 is SNHLY, CDR2 FYNNEI, per germline. The chain's CDR3 is CASSEALRRQGSYNEQFF. CDR3 in DNA: TGTGCCAGCAGTGAAGCGCTTCGGAGGCAGGGGTCCTACAATGAGCAGTTCTTC.

The CDR3 coding sequence is TGTGCCAGTAGTCCGAGACTAGCTATGGAGGAGCAGTACTTC. Its translation: CASSPRLAMEEQYF. The chain recombines TRBV19 with TRBJ2-7; 7 bases line up with TRBD2. The J segment lost 7 bases and the V segment lost 5 bases, leaving 11 bases of the junction unmatched. CDR3 length: 14 residues. Germline values: CDR1 LNHDA, CDR2 SQIVND (reference sequence).

The V and J genes are TRBV10-3 and TRBJ1-5; D perhaps matches TRBD1 (5 bases). Germline V CDR1 and CDR2: ENHRY, SYGVKD. The germline V and J ends were trimmed by 4 bases and 6 bases, with 13 bases remaining between them. The CDR3 extends over 14 amino acids. CDR3 sequence (DNA): TGTGCCATCAGTGTGGTGGGGGGGATTCAGCCCCAGCATTTT. This encodes CAISVVGGIQPQHF.

V usage is TRBV7-2 and J usage is TRBJ2-3; D might be TRBD1 (6 bases). The ends were cut back, 0 bases at V and 4 bases at J, with 11 bases in the middle. CDR1 and CDR2 from the germline V gene are SGHTA and FQGNSA. The CDR3 is 15 residues long. The CDR3 DNA sequence: TGTGCCAGCAGCTTAGCCGGGACACAGCCAGATACGCAGTATTTT. It translates to CASSLAGTQPDTQYF.

This chain joins TRBV6-5 and TRBJ1-1; D uncertain. V was clipped by 0 bases and J by 5 bases, with 13 bases between them. Germline V gene data show CDR1 as MNHEY and CDR2 as SVGAGI. CDR3 length: 15 residues. The CDR3: CASSYSALGGTEAFF. The CDR3 nucleotides are TGTGCCAGCAGTTACTCGGCTCTAGGAGGGACTGAAGCTTTCTTT.

The chain joins TRBV7-9 to TRBJ1-2; TRBD1 matches at 7 bases. Losses at the gene ends were 0 bases for V and 6 bases for J; bases not matched to a gene: 1. The CDR3 sequence is 13 residues long. The germline gives CDR1 SEHNR, CDR2 FQNEAQ (reference sequence). The CDR3 sequence is CASSLAQGNGYTF. The CDR3 DNA reads TGTGCCAGCAGCTTAGCACAGGGGAATGGCTACACCTTC. The whole variable domain, filled in from reference TRBV7-9 and TRBJ1-2, reads DTGVSQNPRHKITKRGQNVTFRCDPISEHNRLYWYRQTLGQGPEFLTYFQNEAQLEKSRLLSDRFSAERPKGSFSTLEIQRTEQGDSAMYLCASSLAQGNGYTFGSGTRLTVV.

The chain has TRBV12-3 or TRBV12-4 and TRBJ2-5; D possibly corresponds to TRBD2 (5 bases). Trimming took off 2 bases at V and 7 bases at J, with 8 bases between the two ends. The CDR3 extends over 12 amino acids. CDR3 sequence: CASSLNGVTQYF. DNA for the CDR3: TGTGCCAGCAGTTTAAACGGGGTGACCCAGTACTTC.

The rearrangement links TRBV10-3 to TRBJ1-1, with 7 nucleotides matching TRBD1. This CDR3 comprises 15 residues. The V gene's germline CDR1 is ENHRY and CDR2 SYGVKD. J gave up 7 bases and V 0 bases, and 8 bases lay outside the gene matches. The DNA of the CDR3 is TGTGCCATCAGTGAGTCGACAGGGACAACCTTTGAAGCTTTCTTT. Encoded protein: CAISESTGTTFEAFF.

The chain uses TRBV3-1 (or the pseudogene TRBV3-2) and TRBJ2-5, with D perhaps given as TRBD1 or TRBD2 (6 bases each). Per the germline V gene, CDR1 is LGHDT and CDR2 is YNNKEL (reference sequence). The CDR3 has 12 amino acids. Trimming removed 8 bases at V and 5 bases at J, with 12 bases between. Here the CDR3 reads CASGAGGETQYF. CDR3 nucleotide sequence: TGTGCCAGCGGCGCCGGGGGCGAGACCCAGTACTTC.

The rearrangement uses TRBV7-2 and TRBJ2-5; 15 bases are shared with TRBD2. Germline loops: CDR1 SGHTA, CDR2 FQGNSA. The CDR3 runs to 17 residues. V dropped 5 bases and J dropped 5; count of bases not matched to a gene: 9. DNA of the CDR3: TGTGCCAGCAGCCCGGGACTAGCGGGGGGAGGGGGTGAGACCCAGTACTTC. Protein sequence: CASSPGLAGGGGETQYF.

CDR3 sequence: CASSQFLGTGVNEKLFF. CDR3 in DNA: TGTGCCAGCAGCCAATTTTTGGGGACAGGGGTTAATGAAAAACTGTTTTTT. The chain uses TRBV3-1 (or the pseudogene TRBV3-2) and TRBJ1-4; TRBD1 agrees at 10 bases. V lost 2 bases and J lost 4; bases outside the gene matches: 7. Germline CDR1 LGHDT, CDR2 YNNKEL (reference sequence). CDR3 length: 17 amino acids.

V and J are TRBV7-9 and TRBJ1-3; tentative D call: TRBD1 (6 bases). This CDR3 spans 16 amino acids. Germline V CDR1 and CDR2: SEHNR, FQNEAQ (reference sequence). The V and J ends lost 6 bases and 1 base respectively, with 16 bases between them. The CDR3 DNA reads as TGTGCCAGCAGGGATACCGGGACACTATCTGGAAACACCATATATTTT. It specifies CASRDTGTLSGNTIYF.

The chain has TRBV19 and TRBJ2-7; 9 bases are shared with TRBD2. Germline CDR1 reads LNHDA; CDR2 reads SQIVND (reference sequence). CDR3 length equals 15 residues. V was clipped by 5 bases and J by 5 bases; unmatched bases: 10. The CDR3 reads CASSGPGLAGDEQYF. In DNA, the CDR3 is TGTGCCAGTAGTGGACCGGGACTAGCAGGCGACGAGCAGTACTTC.